Listed below are T cell receptor beta chains from one sample, sequenced in a study of T-cell reconstitution after alpha-beta-depleted transplantation in children. TCRdb itself ran the PCR reads through MiXCR, one entry per CDR3 protein. In the table there are about 1,000,000 distinct CDR3 sequences, roughly 29% of which are singletons. The source was PBMCs, mostly from graft donor cells, collected 360 days after TCRalphabeta/CD19-depleted stem cell transplant. These receptors all stem from a boy under three years old who had a stem cell transplant for SCID, so the T cells may come from the graft donor. Both conserved end residues are part of each CDR3. The D gene is left open where the match is weak. Rows give clone size only sometimes, using once, few, many, or a class for an expanded clone.

V	J	length	size	D	CDR3	DNA
TRBV7-9	TRBJ2-1	15	many	NA	CASSLGFPVYNEQFF	TGTGCCAGCAGCTTAGGGTTTCCCGTCTACAATGAGCAGTTCTTC
TRBV5-1	TRBJ2-1	15	many	NA	CASSSNRVTYNEQFF	TGCGCCAGCAGCTCCAACAGGGTAACCTACAATGAGCAGTTCTTC
TRBV20-1	TRBJ1-6	13	NA	NA	CSARDKANSPLHF	TGCAGTGCTAGAGACAAAGCCAATTCACCCCTCCACTTT
TRBV5-5	TRBJ1-2	14	few	NA	CASSLRDINYGYTF	TGTGCCAGCAGCCTCCGGGACATCAACTATGGCTACACCTTC
TRBV5-6	TRBJ2-1	16	NA	TRBD1	CASSLGDRGMYNEQFF	TGTGCCAGCAGCTTGGGGGACAGGGGGATGTACAATGAGCAGTTCTTC
TRBV6-5	TRBJ2-7	12	NA	TRBD2	CASTRAGDEQYF	TGTGCCAGCACCCGAGCGGGGGACGAGCAGTACTTC
TRBV7-9	TRBJ2-1	12	NA	TRBD2	CASSPSGHEQFF	TGTGCCAGCAGCCCTAGCGGGCATGAGCAGTTCTTC
TRBV3-1	TRBJ2-7	15	few	TRBD1	CASSHRGTGSYEQYF	TGTGCCAGCAGCCACCGAGGGACAGGGAGCTACGAGCAGTACTTC
TRBV3-1	TRBJ2-3	16	NA	NA	CASSQGFLTTTDTQYF	TGTGCCAGCAGCCAAGGATTCTTGACCACTACAGATACGCAGTATTTT
TRBV7-8	TRBJ1-3	17	NA	TRBD1	CASSLIWGQISGNTIYF	TGTGCCAGCAGCTTGATATGGGGACAGATCTCTGGAAACACCATATATTTT
TRBV5-5	TRBJ2-3	13	many	NA	CASSWGTPRIQYF	TGTGCCAGCAGCTGGGGGACCCCCCGAATTCAGTATTTT
TRBV20-1	TRBJ2-6	16	few	NA	CSASSVGPSGANVLTF	TGCAGTGCTAGTAGTGTGGGACCCTCTGGGGCCAACGTCCTGACTTTC
TRBV12-3/TRBV12-4	TRBJ1-1	14	NA	NA	CASGYRASNTEAFF	TGTGCCAGCGGATACAGGGCGTCGAACACTGAAGCTTTCTTT
TRBV12-3/TRBV12-4	TRBJ2-4	16	once	NA	CASSLAPGQGQDIQYF	TGTGCCAGCAGTTTGGCCCCCGGGCAGGGTCAGGACATTCAGTACTTC
TRBV12-5	TRBJ2-2	19	NA	NA	CASGLVKEKGLSNTGELFF	TGTGCTAGTGGTTTGGTAAAGGAGAAGGGACTCTCGAACACCGGGGAGCTGTTTTTT
TRBV6-5	TRBJ2-3	15	NA	NA	CASSYLTGSTDTQYF	TGTGCCAGCAGTTACCTTACCGGGAGCACAGATACGCAGTATTTT
TRBV3-1	TRBJ2-3	15	few	NA	CASSQESEGSDTQYF	TGTGCCAGCAGCCAAGAAAGCGAGGGATCAGATACGCAGTATTTT
TRBV12-3/TRBV12-4	TRBJ2-3	13	NA	NA	CASSLVNPDTQYF	TGTGCCAGCAGTTTAGTGAACCCAGATACGCAGTATTTT
TRBV7-2	TRBJ1-1	15	many	NA	CASSFEGLANTEAFF	TGTGCCAGCAGCTTTGAGGGATTGGCGAACACTGAAGCTTTCTTT
TRBV12-3/TRBV12-4	TRBJ1-2	11	few	NA	CASTLGYGYTF	TGTGCCAGCACCCTAGGGTATGGCTACACCTTC
TRBV14	TRBJ2-7	15	NA	NA	CASSRGELPRYEQYF	TGTGCCAGCAGCCGAGGGGAGTTACCCCGCTACGAGCAGTACTTC
TRBV25-1	TRBJ2-5	15	NA	TRBD2	CASSDGGLASETQYF	TGTGCCAGCAGTGATGGGGGACTAGCGTCGGAGACCCAGTACTTC
TRBV7-2	TRBJ2-3	16	few	TRBD2	CASSFKGLAVTDTQYF	TGTGCCAGCAGCTTTAAGGGACTAGCAGTCACAGATACGCAGTATTTT
TRBV20-1	TRBJ2-7	14	NA	TRBD1	CSVSQGADSYEQYF	TGCAGTGTTTCACAGGGGGCCGACTCCTACGAGCAGTACTTC
TRBV29-1	TRBJ2-2	14	few	TRBD1	CSALTGAVDGELFF	TGCAGCGCCCTGACAGGGGCAGTGGACGGGGAGCTGTTTTTT
TRBV12-3/TRBV12-4	TRBJ2-5	16	NA	TRBD2	CASSLGTSSSQETQYF	TGTGCCAGCAGTTTGGGGACTAGCTCTTCCCAAGAGACCCAGTACTTC
TRBV4-1	TRBJ2-1	14	few	NA	CASSRVGSRNEQFF	TGCGCCAGCAGCCGTGTGGGATCTCGCAATGAGCAGTTCTTC
TRBV28	TRBJ1-6	17	NA	NA	CASSTTGPVTYNSPLHF	TGTGCCAGCAGTACTACCGGGCCCGTGACCTATAATTCACCCCTCCACTTT
TRBV11-2	TRBJ2-5	15	once	TRBD2	CASSLGAGGPKTQYF	TGTGCCAGCAGCTTAGGAGCGGGGGGGCCAAAGACCCAGTACTTC
TRBV19	TRBJ2-5	13	NA	TRBD2	CASTPTSGETQYF	TGTGCCAGTACTCCGACTAGCGGGGAGACCCAGTACTTC
TRBV5-1	TRBJ1-2	14	few	NA	CASTMDIANYGYTF	TGCGCCAGCACCATGGACATCGCTAACTATGGCTACACCTTC
TRBV7-6	TRBJ2-5	15	few	NA	CASSLGPASQETQYF	TGTGCCAGCAGCTTAGGGCCGGCTAGCCAAGAGACCCAGTACTTC
TRBV7-2	TRBJ2-5	13	NA	NA	CASSWDLQETQYF	TGTGCCAGCAGCTGGGACTTACAAGAGACCCAGTACTTC
TRBV5-1	TRBJ1-2	15	few	NA	CASSPGDLPNYGYTF	TGCGCCAGCAGCCCAGGGGACCTACCAAACTATGGCTACACCTTC
TRBV2	TRBJ1-1	14	NA	NA	CASSSFQGLTEAFF	TGTGCCAGCAGTTCATTCCAGGGGTTAACTGAAGCTTTCTTT
TRBV4-1	TRBJ2-6	16	NA	NA	CASSQGGSTGANVLTF	TGCGCCAGCAGCCAAGGAGGGAGTACTGGGGCCAACGTCCTGACTTTC
TRBV27	TRBJ2-1	12	NA	NA	CASSLWGSEQFF	TGTGCCAGCAGTTTATGGGGATCTGAGCAGTTCTTC
TRBV4-1	TRBJ2-7	16	few	TRBD1	CASSQDLTGGSYEQYF	TGCGCCAGCAGCCAAGATCTGACAGGGGGCTCCTACGAGCAGTACTTC
TRBV5-5	TRBJ1-4	15	NA	NA	CASSLGGVPGEKLFF	TGTGCCAGCAGCTTGGGTGGGGTCCCCGGTGAAAAACTGTTTTTT
TRBV3-1	TRBJ2-3	14	NA	NA	CASSPQTIRDTQYF	TGTGCCAGCAGCCCCCAGACAATCCGAGATACGCAGTATTTT
TRBV12-3/TRBV12-4	TRBJ2-4	16	few	NA	CASREQDSIAKNIQYF	TGTGCCAGCAGGGAACAGGATTCCATAGCCAAAAACATTCAGTACTTC
TRBV5-1	TRBJ2-1	17	few	TRBD1	CASSLADWTGFIDEQFF	TGCGCCAGCAGCTTGGCCGACTGGACAGGGTTTATCGATGAGCAGTTCTTC
TRBV7-7	TRBJ2-2	13	few	NA	CASSLQITGELFF	TGTGCCAGCAGCTTACAAATAACCGGGGAGCTGTTTTTT
TRBV18	TRBJ2-6	17	NA	NA	CASSPLYSTSGANVLTF	TGTGCCAGCTCACCACTTTACAGTACCTCTGGGGCCAACGTCCTGACTTTC